The sequence of this TCR beta chain was determined in a study of blood T cell repertoires in COVID-19. Study in general: The United States, Italy and Spain were the sources of the acute and convalescent COVID-19 samples. T cells, B-cell-depleted T cells, or PBMCs provided the cDNA or gDNA that served as material.

The germline V gene encodes CDR1 MDHEN and CDR2 SYDVKM. V gave up 9 bases and J gave up 2 bases, with 13 bases separating them. The CDR3 is 13 residues long. This clone was detected only a few times. The same CDR3 can be traced to other DNA sequences in this sample. Study processing details: Scientists estimated how many nucleated cells there were by amplifying reference gene primers. Produced via immunoSEQ multiplex PCR; TCRdb's table is partial and in-frame only. V, J and clone size derive from that table, while D and trimming were established from the DNA sequence. The data show 90,000 or so clones, with 86% seen just once and 1.2% held by the top ten.

The clonotype comes from a man older than 75 with active or convalescent COVID-19. The sample consisted of peripheral blood. The gene calls are TRBV28 and TRBJ1-2, with D tentatively TRBD1 (6 bases). CDR3 sequence: CASRPQGNYGYTF. The DNA of the CDR3 is TGTGCCAGTCGCCCACAGGGAAACTATGGCTACACCTTC.